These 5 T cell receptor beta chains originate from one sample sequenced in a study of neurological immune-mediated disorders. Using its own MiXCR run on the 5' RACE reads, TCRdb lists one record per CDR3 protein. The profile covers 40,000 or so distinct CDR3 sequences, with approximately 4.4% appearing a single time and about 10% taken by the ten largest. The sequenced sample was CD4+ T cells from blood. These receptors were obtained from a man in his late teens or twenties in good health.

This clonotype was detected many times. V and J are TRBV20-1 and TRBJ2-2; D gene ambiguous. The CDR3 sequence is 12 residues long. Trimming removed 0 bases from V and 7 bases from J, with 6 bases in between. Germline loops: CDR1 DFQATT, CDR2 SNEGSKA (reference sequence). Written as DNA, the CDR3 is TGCAGTGCTAGAGATGTCAACGGGGAGCTGTTTTTT. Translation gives CSARDVNGELFF.

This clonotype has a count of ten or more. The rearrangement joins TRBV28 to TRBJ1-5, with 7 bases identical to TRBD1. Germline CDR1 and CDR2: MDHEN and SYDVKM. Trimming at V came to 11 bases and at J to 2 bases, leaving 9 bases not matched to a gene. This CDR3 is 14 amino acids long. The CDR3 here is CAASGGGGNQPQHF. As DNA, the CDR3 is TGTGCCGCTTCAGGGGGGGGGGGCAATCAGCCCCAGCATTTT.

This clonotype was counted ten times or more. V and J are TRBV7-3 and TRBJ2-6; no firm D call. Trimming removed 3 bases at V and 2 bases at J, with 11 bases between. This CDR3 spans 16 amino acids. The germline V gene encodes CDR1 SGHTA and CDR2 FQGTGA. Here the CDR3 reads CASSFISAAGANVLTF. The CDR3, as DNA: TGTGCCAGCAGCTTTATAAGTGCCGCTGGGGCCAACGTCCTGACTTTC. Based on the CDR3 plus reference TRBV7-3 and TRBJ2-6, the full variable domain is GAGVSQTPSNKVTEKGKYVELRCDPISGHTALYWYRQSLGQGPEFLIYFQGTGAADDSGLPNDRFFAVRPEGSVSTLKIQRTERGDSAVYLCASSFISAAGANVLTFGAGSRLTVL.

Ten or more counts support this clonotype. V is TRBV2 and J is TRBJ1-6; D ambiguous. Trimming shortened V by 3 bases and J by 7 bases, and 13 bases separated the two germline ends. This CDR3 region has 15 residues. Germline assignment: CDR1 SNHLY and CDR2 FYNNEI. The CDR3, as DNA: TGTGCCAGCAGTGAGAGGACGGTAACAAATTCACCCCTCCACTTT. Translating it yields CASSERTVTNSPLHF. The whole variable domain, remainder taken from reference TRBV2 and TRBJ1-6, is EPEVTQTPSHQVTQMGQEVILRCVPISNHLYFYWYRQILGQKVEFLVSFYNNEISEKSEIFDDQFSVERPDGSNFTLKIRSTKLEDSAMYFCASSERTVTNSPLHFGNGTRLTVT.

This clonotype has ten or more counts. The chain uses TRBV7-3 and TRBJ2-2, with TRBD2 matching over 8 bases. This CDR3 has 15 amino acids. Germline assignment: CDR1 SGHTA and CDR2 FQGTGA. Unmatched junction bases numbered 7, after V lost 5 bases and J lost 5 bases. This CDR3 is CASSQGLAQTGELFF. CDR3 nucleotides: TGTGCCAGCAGCCAAGGACTAGCACAGACCGGGGAGCTGTTTTTT.